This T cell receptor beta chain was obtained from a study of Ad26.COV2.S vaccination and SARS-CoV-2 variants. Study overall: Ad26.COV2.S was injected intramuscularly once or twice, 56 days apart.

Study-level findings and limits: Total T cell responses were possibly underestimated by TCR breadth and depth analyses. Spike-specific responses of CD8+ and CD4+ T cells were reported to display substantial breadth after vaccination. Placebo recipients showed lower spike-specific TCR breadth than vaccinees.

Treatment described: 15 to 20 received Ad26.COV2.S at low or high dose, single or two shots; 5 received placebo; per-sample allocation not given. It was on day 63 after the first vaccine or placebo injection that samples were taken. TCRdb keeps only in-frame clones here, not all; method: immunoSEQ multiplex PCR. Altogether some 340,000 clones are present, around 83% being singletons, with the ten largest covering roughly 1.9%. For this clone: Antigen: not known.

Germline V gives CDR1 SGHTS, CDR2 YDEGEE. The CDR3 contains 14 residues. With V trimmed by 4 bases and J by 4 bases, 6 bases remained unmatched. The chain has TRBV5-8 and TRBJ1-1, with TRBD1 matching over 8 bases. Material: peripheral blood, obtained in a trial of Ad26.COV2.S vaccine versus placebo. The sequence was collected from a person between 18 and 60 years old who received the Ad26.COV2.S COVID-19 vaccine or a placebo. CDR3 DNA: TGTGCCAGCAGCGTGCTCAGGGGGCCCACTGAAGCTTTCTTT. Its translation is CASSVLRGPTEAFF. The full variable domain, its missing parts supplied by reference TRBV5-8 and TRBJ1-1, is EAGVTQSPTHLIKTRGQQATLRCSPISGHTSVYWYQQALGLGLQFLLWYDEGEERNRGNFPPRFSGRQFPNYSSELNVNALELEDSALYLCASSVLRGPTEAFFGQGTRLTVV.